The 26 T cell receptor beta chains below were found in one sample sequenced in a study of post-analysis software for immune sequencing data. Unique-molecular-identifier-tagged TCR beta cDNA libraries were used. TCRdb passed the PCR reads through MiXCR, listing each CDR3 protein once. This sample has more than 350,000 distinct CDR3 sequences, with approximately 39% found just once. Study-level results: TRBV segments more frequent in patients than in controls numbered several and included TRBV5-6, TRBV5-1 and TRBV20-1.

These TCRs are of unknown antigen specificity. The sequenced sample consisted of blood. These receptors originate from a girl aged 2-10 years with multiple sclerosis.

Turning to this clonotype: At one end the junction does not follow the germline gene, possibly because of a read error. The CDR3 nucleotides are TGTGCCTGCAGCCCCGGGCCAGATGGGGGCACAGATACGCAGTATTTT. This encodes CACSPGPDGGTDTQYF. The chain employs TRBV7-2 and TRBJ2-3; D gene ambiguous. In germline, CDR1 is SGHTA, CDR2 FQGNSA. The CDR3 has 16 residues.

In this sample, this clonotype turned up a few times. The CDR3 DNA sequence: TGTGCCAGCTCACCCCCGGGGACAAGTAGCACAGATACGCAGTATTTT. Its protein product is CASSPPGTSSTDTQYF. This chain uses TRBV18 with TRBJ2-3; possible D gene TRBD1, 6 bases. This CDR3 is built from 16 residues. Germline CDR1 KGHSH, CDR2 LQKENI. Trimming cost V 3 bases and J 0 bases, with 13 bases left between them.

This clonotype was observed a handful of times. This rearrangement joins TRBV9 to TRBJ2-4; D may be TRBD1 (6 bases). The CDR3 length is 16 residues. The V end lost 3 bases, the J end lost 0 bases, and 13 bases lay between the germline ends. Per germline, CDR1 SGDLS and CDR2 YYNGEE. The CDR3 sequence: CASSEGVGEAKNIQYF. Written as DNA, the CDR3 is TGTGCCAGCAGCGAGGGGGTAGGGGAAGCCAAAAACATTCAGTACTTC.

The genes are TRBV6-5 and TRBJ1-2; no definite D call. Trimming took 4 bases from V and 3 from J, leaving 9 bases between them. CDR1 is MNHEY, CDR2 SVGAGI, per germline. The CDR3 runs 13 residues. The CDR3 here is CASSSGGYYGYTF. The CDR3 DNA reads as TGTGCCAGCAGTTCCGGAGGTTACTATGGCTACACCTTC.

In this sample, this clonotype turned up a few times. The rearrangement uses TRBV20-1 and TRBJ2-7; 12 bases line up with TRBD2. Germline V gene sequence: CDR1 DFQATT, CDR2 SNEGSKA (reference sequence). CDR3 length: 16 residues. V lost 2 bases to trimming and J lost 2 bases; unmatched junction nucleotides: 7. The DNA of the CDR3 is TGCAGTGCTAGAACCACTAGCGGGGGGCCAACCTACGAGCAGTACTTC. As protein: CSARTTSGGPTYEQYF.

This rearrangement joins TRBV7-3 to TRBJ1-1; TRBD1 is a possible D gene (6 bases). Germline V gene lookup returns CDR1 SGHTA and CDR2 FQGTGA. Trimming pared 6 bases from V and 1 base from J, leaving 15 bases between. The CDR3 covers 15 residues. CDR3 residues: CASRDSGTPNTEAFF. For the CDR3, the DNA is TGTGCCAGCAGAGATAGCGGGACACCGAACACTGAAGCTTTCTTT.

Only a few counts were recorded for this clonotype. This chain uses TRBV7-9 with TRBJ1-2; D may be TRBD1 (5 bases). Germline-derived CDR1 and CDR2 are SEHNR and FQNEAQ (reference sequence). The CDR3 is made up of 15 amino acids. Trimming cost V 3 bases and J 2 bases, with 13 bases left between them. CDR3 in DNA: TGTGCCAGCAGCTTTGATGGGGGTCCCAACTATGGCTACACCTTC. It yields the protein CASSFDGGPNYGYTF. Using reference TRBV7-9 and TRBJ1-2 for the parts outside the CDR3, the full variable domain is DTGVSQNPRHKITKRGQNVTFRCDPISEHNRLYWYRQTLGQGPEFLTYFQNEAQLEKSRLLSDRFSAERPKGSFSTLEIQRTEQGDSAMYLCASSFDGGPNYGYTFGSGTRLTVV.

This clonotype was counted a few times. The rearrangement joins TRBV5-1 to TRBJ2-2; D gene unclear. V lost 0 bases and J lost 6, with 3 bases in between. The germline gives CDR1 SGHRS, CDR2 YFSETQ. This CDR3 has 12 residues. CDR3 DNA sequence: TGCGCCAGCAGCTTGGTCGCCGGGGAGCTGTTTTTT. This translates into CASSLVAGELFF.

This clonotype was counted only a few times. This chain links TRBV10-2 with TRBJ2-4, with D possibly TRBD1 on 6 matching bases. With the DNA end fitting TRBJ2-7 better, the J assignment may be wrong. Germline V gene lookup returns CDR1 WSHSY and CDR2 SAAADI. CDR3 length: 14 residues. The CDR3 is CASIARDKSYEQYF. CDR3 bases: TGCGCCAGCATAGCCCGGGACAAATCCTACGAGCAGTACTTC.

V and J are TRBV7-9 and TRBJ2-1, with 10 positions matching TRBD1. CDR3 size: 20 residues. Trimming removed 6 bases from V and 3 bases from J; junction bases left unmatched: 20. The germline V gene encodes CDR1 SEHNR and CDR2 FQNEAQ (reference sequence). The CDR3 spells CASSLQPGQGTDRHYNEQFF. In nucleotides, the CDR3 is TGTGCCAGCAGTCTTCAACCGGGACAGGGGACGGATCGGCACTACAATGAGCAGTTCTTC.

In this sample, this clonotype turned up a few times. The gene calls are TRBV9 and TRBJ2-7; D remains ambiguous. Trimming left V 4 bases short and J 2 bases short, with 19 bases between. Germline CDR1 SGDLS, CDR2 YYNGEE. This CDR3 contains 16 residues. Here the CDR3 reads CASSPTSKSRPYEQYF. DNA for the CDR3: TGTGCCAGCAGCCCTACCTCTAAGTCCAGGCCCTACGAGCAGTACTTC.

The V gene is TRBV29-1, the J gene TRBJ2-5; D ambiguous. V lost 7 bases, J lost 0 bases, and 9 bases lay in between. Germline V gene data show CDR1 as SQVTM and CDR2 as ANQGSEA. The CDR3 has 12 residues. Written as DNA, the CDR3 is TGCAGCGCCGTGTTGTACCAAGAGACCCAGTACTTC. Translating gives CSAVLYQETQYF.

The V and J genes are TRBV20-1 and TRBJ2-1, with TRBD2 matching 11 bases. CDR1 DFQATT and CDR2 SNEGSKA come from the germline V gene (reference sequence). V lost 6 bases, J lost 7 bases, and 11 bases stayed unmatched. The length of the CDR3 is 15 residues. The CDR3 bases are TGCAGTGCAAAGGTTGGGGCTAGCGGGAGGAATGAGCAGTTCTTC. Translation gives CSAKVGASGRNEQFF.

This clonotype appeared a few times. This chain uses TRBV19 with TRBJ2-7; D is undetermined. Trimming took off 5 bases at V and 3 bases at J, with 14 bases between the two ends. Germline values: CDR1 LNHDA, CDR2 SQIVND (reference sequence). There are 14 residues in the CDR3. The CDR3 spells CASSPGPKNYEQYF. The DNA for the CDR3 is TGTGCCAGTAGTCCAGGTCCGAAAAACTACGAGCAGTACTTC.

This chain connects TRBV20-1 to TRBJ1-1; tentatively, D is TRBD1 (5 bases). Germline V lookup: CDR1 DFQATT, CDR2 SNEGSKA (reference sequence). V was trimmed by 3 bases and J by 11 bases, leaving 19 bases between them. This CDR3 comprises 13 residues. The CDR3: CSARRQSGRGAFF. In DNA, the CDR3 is TGCAGTGCTAGGAGACAATCGGGAAGGGGCGCTTTCTTT.

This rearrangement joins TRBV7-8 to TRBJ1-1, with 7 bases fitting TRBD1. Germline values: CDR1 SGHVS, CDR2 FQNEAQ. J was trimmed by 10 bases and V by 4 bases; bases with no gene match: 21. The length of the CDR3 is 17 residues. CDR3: CASSSRITGVGLHRAFF. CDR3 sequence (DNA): TGTGCCAGCAGCTCCCGTATTACAGGGGTGGGTCTACACAGAGCTTTCTTT. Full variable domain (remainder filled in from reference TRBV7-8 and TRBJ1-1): GAGVSQSPRYKVAKRGQDVALRCDPISGHVSLFWYQQALGQGPEFLTYFQNEAQLDKSGLPSDRFFAERPEGSVSTLKIQRTQQEDSAVYLCASSSRITGVGLHRAFFGQGTRLTVV.

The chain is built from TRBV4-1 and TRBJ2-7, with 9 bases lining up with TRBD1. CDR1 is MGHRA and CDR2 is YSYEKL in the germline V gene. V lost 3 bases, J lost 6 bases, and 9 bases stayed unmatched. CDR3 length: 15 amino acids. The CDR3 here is CASSHTGTGSGEQYF. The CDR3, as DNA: TGCGCCAGCAGCCATACCGGGACAGGGTCTGGCGAGCAGTACTTC.

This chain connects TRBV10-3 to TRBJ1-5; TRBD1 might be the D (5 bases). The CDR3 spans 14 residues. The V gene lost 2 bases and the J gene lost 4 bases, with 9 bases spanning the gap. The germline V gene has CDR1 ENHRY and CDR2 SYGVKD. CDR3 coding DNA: TGTGCCATCAGTGAGACAGGCAGAAATCAGCCCCAGCATTTT. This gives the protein CAISETGRNQPQHF.

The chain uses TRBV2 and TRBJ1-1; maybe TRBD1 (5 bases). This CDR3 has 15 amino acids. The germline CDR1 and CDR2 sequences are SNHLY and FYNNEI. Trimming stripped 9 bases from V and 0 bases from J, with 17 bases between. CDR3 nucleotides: TGTGCCAGTGGGGATAGTGGGACGGTGAACACTGAAGCTTTCTTT. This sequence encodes CASGDSGTVNTEAFF.

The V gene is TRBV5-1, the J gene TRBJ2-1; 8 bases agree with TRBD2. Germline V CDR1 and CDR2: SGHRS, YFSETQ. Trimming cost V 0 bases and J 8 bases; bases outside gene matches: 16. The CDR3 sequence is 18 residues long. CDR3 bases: TGCGCCAGCAGCTTGGAGGCCCCCGGCGGGGGGACAAAATATGAGCAGTTCTTC. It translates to CASSLEAPGGGTKYEQFF.

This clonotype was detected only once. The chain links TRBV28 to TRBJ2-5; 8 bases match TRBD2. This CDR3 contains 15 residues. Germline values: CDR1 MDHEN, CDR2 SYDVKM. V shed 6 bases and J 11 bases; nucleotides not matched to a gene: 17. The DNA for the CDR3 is TGTGCCAGCAGCGGGAGGGGGACCCTTAGCTACGGGCAGTACTTC. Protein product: CASSGRGTLSYGQYF.

CDR3 amino acids: CASSYSGTTQGTQYF. CDR3 bases: TGTGCCAGCAGTTACTCGGGGACCACGCAGGGTACGCAGTATTTT. The chain uses TRBV6-5 and TRBJ2-3; perhaps D is TRBD1 or TRBD2 (5 bases each). The CDR3 has 15 residues. The V gene's germline CDR1 is MNHEY and CDR2 SVGAGI. Between the trimmed V and J ends, which lost 0 bases and 8 bases, there was a span of 15 bases.

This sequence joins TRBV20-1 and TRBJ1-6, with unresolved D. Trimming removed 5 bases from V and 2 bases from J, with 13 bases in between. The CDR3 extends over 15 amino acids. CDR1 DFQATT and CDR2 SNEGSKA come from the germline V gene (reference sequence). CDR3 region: CSARALATYNSPLHF. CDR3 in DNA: TGCAGTGCTCGGGCCCTTGCAACCTATAATTCACCCCTCCACTTT.

CDR3 residues: CASSQPRTGGPYEQYF. The DNA of the CDR3 is TGTGCCAGCAGCCAACCCCGGACAGGGGGCCCCTACGAGCAGTACTTC. The genes are TRBV4-2 and TRBJ2-4; TRBD1 matches at 11 bases. The J call may be mistaken, given a closer DNA end match to TRBJ2-7. The CDR3 has 16 amino acids. Germline V gene lookup returns CDR1 LGHNA and CDR2 YNFKEQ.

The CDR3 bases are TGTGCCAGCAGCCATGCGGAGACGGGAGAGACCCAGTACTTC. This codes for CASSHAETGETQYF. The chain recombines TRBV14 with TRBJ2-4; D not resolved. The tail of the sequence fits TRBJ2-5 better, so the J call may be wrong. CDR1 SGHDN and CDR2 FVKESK come from the germline V gene. CDR3 length equals 14 residues.

CDR3 residues: CSVRGTGEQYF. The CDR3 nucleotides read TGCAGCGTCAGGGGGACGGGTGAGCAGTACTTC. The rearrangement uses TRBV29-1 and TRBJ2-7; TRBD1 matches at 7 bases. The CDR3 runs 11 residues. Germline V gene sequence: CDR1 SQVTM, CDR2 ANQGSEA. Trimming removed 6 bases from V and 7 bases from J; junction bases left unmatched: 6.